Following are 26 T cell receptor beta chains from one sample sequenced in a study of blood T cell repertoires in COVID-19 (dated by TCRdb to about 2020). The receptor library was made with the immunoSEQ multiplex PCR assay. As stored in TCRdb, this immuneACCESS dataset retains in-frame rearrangements with V and J assigned. A fraction of the clones does not appear; measured against another copy, unresolved V genes explain less than half of the discrepancy, and the remainder lacks a known reason. The sample table contains 91,000 or so clones; only one count was recorded for just under 90% of them. Approximately 15% of the sample is held by the ten biggest clonotypes. Sequencing input: peripheral blood. The source is a human donor in a cohort sampled during active COVID-19.

This chain connects TRBV5-6 to TRBJ2-3, with 9 bases identical to TRBD2. The junction had 4 bases not matched to a gene; V was cut back by 5 bases and J by 0 bases. CDR3 size: 15 residues. Germline CDR1 reads SGHDT; CDR2 reads YYEEEE. In DNA, the CDR3 is TGTGCCAGCAGTGCTACTAGCGGGAGCACAGATACGCAGTATTTT. Amino acid sequence: CASSATSGSTDTQYF.

The chain joins TRBV27 to TRBJ2-7; 7 bases are a match to TRBD1. The junction had 10 bases not matched to a gene; V was cut back by 6 bases and J by 2 bases. Germline CDR1 MNHEY, CDR2 SMNVEV (reference sequence). The CDR3 sequence is 15 residues long. CDR3 in DNA: TGTGCCAGCAGGTCGGACCCGAGGGGGCCCTACGAGCAGTACTTC. This encodes CASRSDPRGPYEQYF.

CDR3 coding DNA: TGTGCCAGCAGCCAAGATTGGGGGGGCGAGCAGTACTTC. Protein product: CASSQDWGGEQYF. The chain combines TRBV3-1 (or the pseudogene TRBV3-2) with TRBJ2-7; 7 bases line up with TRBD2. The CDR3 spans 13 residues. From germline, CDR1 is LGHDT and CDR2 YNNKEL (reference sequence). V was clipped by 0 bases and J by 6 bases; unmatched bases: 2.

Within the sample, this clone is large. The rearrangement links TRBV7-9 to TRBJ1-4; D might be TRBD1 (6 bases). This CDR3 has 15 residues. Germline V CDR1 and CDR2: SEHNR, FQNEAQ (reference sequence). Trimming stripped 4 bases from V and 3 bases from J, with 12 bases between. DNA of the CDR3: TGTGCCAGCAGCTCCCGGACAGTGGCTAATGAAAAACTGTTTTTT. Translating gives CASSSRTVANEKLFF.

V is TRBV28 and J is TRBJ2-2; D possibly corresponds to TRBD2 (6 bases). CDR1 and CDR2 from the germline V gene are MDHEN and SYDVKM. Trimming shortened V by 6 bases and J by 6 bases, and 20 bases separated the two germline ends. This CDR3 is 16 amino acids long. The CDR3 bases are TGTGCCAGCAGCCGCAGTGGGCGGAGGGAGTCCGGGGAGCTGTTTTTT. Protein sequence: CASSRSGRRESGELFF.

The V and J genes are TRBV27 and TRBJ2-7; D uncertain. CDR3 length equals 13 residues. Trimming shortened V by 0 bases and J by 4 bases, and 7 bases separated the two germline ends. Germline CDR1 is MNHEY and CDR2 is SMNVEV (reference sequence). CDR3 coding DNA: TGTGCCAGCAGTTTATCTGGCAGATACGAGCAGTACTTC. Its protein is CASSLSGRYEQYF.

The chain uses TRBV29-1 and TRBJ2-7, with TRBD1 as a possible D gene (6 bases). With 6 bases removed from V and 0 bases from J, the gap between germline ends came to 12 bases. The CDR3 has 13 residues. Germline values: CDR1 SQVTM, CDR2 ANQGSEA. The CDR3 nucleotides read TGCAGCGTGATCCGGGACACCTCCTACGAGCAGTACTTC. As protein: CSVIRDTSYEQYF.

In this sample, this clone turned up a few times. This chain uses TRBV5-1 with TRBJ1-2; perhaps TRBD1 as D (6 bases). The CDR3 sequence is 14 residues long. Germline assignment: CDR1 SGHRS and CDR2 YFSETQ. V was cut by 1 base and J by 4 bases, with 11 bases left in between. CDR3 residues: CASSLRTEGYGYTF. The CDR3 DNA sequence: TGCGCCAGCAGCTTGAGGACAGAAGGCTATGGCTACACCTTC.

The V and J genes are TRBV20-1 and TRBJ1-5; D may be TRBD1 (5 bases). This CDR3 comprises 14 residues. Germline values: CDR1 DFQATT, CDR2 SNEGSKA (reference sequence). V dropped 3 bases and J dropped 0 bases, with 9 bases sitting between them. CDR3 in DNA: TGCAGTGCTAGTAGGGGTAATAGCAATCAGCCCCAGCATTTT. Encoded protein: CSASRGNSNQPQHF.

The table lists this clone with a few counts. The rearrangement uses TRBV6-6 and TRBJ1-5; TRBD1 matches 10 bases. The V and J ends lost 6 bases and 4 bases, in that order; junction bases with no gene match: 9. The CDR3 runs to 16 residues. From germline, CDR1 is MNHNY and CDR2 SVGAGI (reference sequence). The CDR3 is CASRGTGEVPNQPQHF. CDR3 bases: TGTGCCAGCAGAGGGACAGGGGAAGTACCAAATCAGCCCCAGCATTTT.

The gene calls are TRBV5-4 and TRBJ2-1, with 15 bases that match TRBD2. Germline V CDR1 and CDR2: SGHNT, YYREEE (reference sequence). The CDR3 length is 17 residues. V lost 3 bases, J lost 8 bases, and 9 bases stayed unmatched. CDR3 protein: CASSSGLAGGHSDEQFF. The DNA for the CDR3 is TGTGCCAGCAGCTCGGGACTAGCGGGAGGTCATTCGGATGAGCAGTTCTTC. The variable domain in full, with the rest retrieved from reference TRBV5-4 and TRBJ2-1, is ETGVTQSPTHLIKTRGQQVTLRCSSQSGHNTVSWYQQALGQGPQFIFQYYREEENGRGNFPPRFSGLQFPNYSSELNVNALELDDSALYLCASSSGLAGGHSDEQFFGPGTRLTVL.

The rearrangement links TRBV2 to TRBJ1-1; unclear D gene. Germline lookup yields CDR1 SNHLY and CDR2 FYNNEI. V lost 7 bases and J 4 bases, leaving 19 bases between the germline ends. The CDR3 is made up of 15 amino acids. The CDR3 region is CASMLYGVAGTEAFF. The DNA of the CDR3 is TGTGCCAGCATGTTATACGGGGTGGCAGGCACTGAAGCTTTCTTT.

The chain is built from TRBV5-1 and TRBJ1-2; a possible D gene is TRBD1 (6 bases). This CDR3 has 15 residues. Germline V lookup: CDR1 SGHRS, CDR2 YFSETQ. V was trimmed by 0 bases and J by 2 bases, leaving 11 bases between them. In DNA, the CDR3 is TGCGCCAGCAGCTTGGCCCTCCAGGGGAACTATGGCTACACCTTC. Translation gives CASSLALQGNYGYTF.

V is TRBV6-6 and J is TRBJ2-7, with D perhaps matching TRBD1 (5 bases). Germline V CDR1 and CDR2: MNHNY, SVGAGI (reference sequence). Between the trimmed V and J ends, which lost 5 bases and 5 bases, there was a span of 19 bases. CDR3 length equals 15 residues. CDR3 coding DNA: TGTGCCAGCAGTAGTCGTCAGGGCTTGTTCCACGAGCAGTACTTC. Translating it yields CASSSRQGLFHEQYF.

V usage is TRBV4-1 and J usage is TRBJ1-5; 10 positions agree with TRBD1. The junction had 1 base not matched to a gene; V was cut back by 2 bases and J by 6 bases. The germline CDR1 and CDR2 sequences are MGHRA and YSYEKL. The CDR3 contains 14 residues. CDR3 DNA sequence: TGCGCCAGCAGCCAAAGGACAGGGGGTCAGCCCCAGCATTTT. It encodes CASSQRTGGQPQHF.

The chain links TRBV4-2 to TRBJ2-2; 13 bases match TRBD2. Looked up from germline, CDR1 is LGHNA and CDR2 is YNFKEQ. V dropped 2 bases and J dropped 6; count of bases not matched to a gene: 15. This CDR3 region has 20 residues. CDR3 protein: CASSQLLGTSGIGVPGELFF. CDR3 nucleotides: TGTGCCAGCAGCCAATTATTAGGGACTAGCGGGATAGGGGTCCCCGGGGAGCTGTTTTTT.

CDR3 residues: CASSPSVLSPGVSGNTIYF. The CDR3 region has the DNA TGTGCCAGCTCACCTTCCGTTTTGTCGCCAGGTGTATCTGGAAACACCATATATTTT. This chain uses TRBV18 with TRBJ1-3; D unresolved. The CDR3 extends over 19 amino acids. From germline, CDR1 is KGHSH and CDR2 LQKENI. V lost 3 bases to trimming and J lost 1 base, with 22 bases between them.

The J gene is TRBJ2-2, the V gene TRBV7-2, with a weak D call TRBD1 (5 bases). Germline V gene lookup returns CDR1 SGHTA and CDR2 FQGNSA. The CDR3 covers 14 residues. The V end was cut by 2 bases, the J end by 9 bases, with 13 bases between. DNA for the CDR3: TGTGCCAGCAGCTTAATGGGTACAGGCTGGGAGCTGTTTTTT. It yields the protein CASSLMGTGWELFF.

With regard to this clone: The same CDR3 can be traced to other DNA sequences in this sample. The V gene is TRBV5-1, the J gene TRBJ1-6; 7 nucleotides match TRBD1. V lost 4 bases to trimming and J lost 8 bases; unmatched junction nucleotides: 12. This CDR3 is built from 16 residues. The germline CDR1 and CDR2 sequences are SGHRS and YFSETQ. Here the CDR3 DNA reads TGCGCCAGCAGCCCCGGGACAGCCCTTCTAGATTCACCCCTCCACTTT. Translation gives CASSPGTALLDSPLHF.

The chain recombines TRBV29-1 with TRBJ2-7, with 7 bases identical to TRBD1. The CDR3 is 12 residues long. In germline, CDR1 is SQVTM, CDR2 ANQGSEA. With 5 bases clipped from V and 5 bases from J, the junction kept 6 bases outside the gene matches. CDR3 DNA: TGCAGCGTTCGGACAGGCCCTGACGAGCAGTACTTC. Residues: CSVRTGPDEQYF.

Only one count was recorded for this clone. The chain combines TRBV5-1 with TRBJ2-3; D possibly corresponds to TRBD1 (7 bases). V was clipped by 4 bases and J by 2 bases, with 20 bases between them. The CDR3 length is 17 residues. In germline, CDR1 is SGHRS, CDR2 YFSETQ. DNA for the CDR3: TGCGCCAGCAGCCCGAAGGTGGCCAGGGGGGACACAGATACGCAGTATTTT. It yields the protein CASSPKVARGDTDTQYF. The variable domain in full, with the rest retrieved from reference TRBV5-1 and TRBJ2-3, is KAGVTQTPRYLIKTRGQQVTLSCSPISGHRSVSWYQQTPGQGLQFLFEYFSETQRNKGNFPGRFSGRQFSNSRSEMNVSTLELGDSALYLCASSPKVARGDTDTQYFGPGTRLTVL.

The chain joins TRBV7-3 to TRBJ2-3; maybe TRBD1 (5 bases). The CDR3 runs to 14 residues. Trimming cost V 4 bases and J 2 bases, with 10 bases left between them. CDR1 and CDR2 (germline): SGHTA, FQGTGA. This CDR3 is CASSSRALTDTQYF. For the CDR3, the DNA is TGTGCCAGCAGCTCCAGGGCTCTCACAGATACGCAGTATTTT. The full variable domain, completed using reference TRBV7-3 and TRBJ2-3, is GAGVSQTPSNKVTEKGKYVELRCDPISGHTALYWYRQSLGQGPEFLIYFQGTGAADDSGLPNDRFFAVRPEGSVSTLKIQRTERGDSAVYLCASSSRALTDTQYFGPGTRLTVL.

The chain combines TRBV7-3 with TRBJ2-6; 9 bases are a match to TRBD2. CDR3 length: 19 amino acids. Germline lookup yields CDR1 SGHTA and CDR2 FQGTGA. The J segment lost 0 bases and the V segment lost 3 bases, leaving 9 bases of the junction unmatched. CDR3 in amino acids: CASSFPLTAGGSGANVLTF. The CDR3 DNA sequence: TGTGCCAGCAGCTTCCCACTGACAGCGGGAGGCTCTGGGGCCAACGTCCTGACTTTC.

The rearrangement links TRBV6-5 to TRBJ1-6; 8 positions agree with TRBD1. This CDR3 spans 14 amino acids. The ends lost 7 bases at V and 7 bases at J; junction bases unmatched: 6. Germline CDR1 and CDR2: MNHEY and SVGAGI. The DNA for the CDR3 is TGTGCCAGCACCCTCGACAGGGGAAATTCACCCCTCCACTTT. Its protein is CASTLDRGNSPLHF.

The gene calls are TRBV27 and TRBJ2-7, with D unresolved. Germline CDR1 is MNHEY and CDR2 is SMNVEV (reference sequence). Trimming shortened V by 3 bases and J by 5 bases, and 14 bases separated the two germline ends. The CDR3 covers 14 residues. For the CDR3, the DNA is TGTGCCAGCAGTTTCTCCTGGCAGTTCGACGAGCAGTACTTC. Translating it yields CASSFSWQFDEQYF.

J is TRBJ2-5 and V is TRBV9; 8 bases match TRBD2. V was pared by 3 bases and J by 4 bases, with 8 bases of the junction left unmatched. CDR1 SGDLS and CDR2 YYNGEE come from the germline V gene. The CDR3 sequence is 15 residues long. The CDR3 DNA reads TGTGCCAGCAGCGCGGGAAGCGGGAGCGGAGAGACCCAGTACTTC. It codes for CASSAGSGSGETQYF. The complete variable domain, with remaining parts taken from reference TRBV9 and TRBJ2-5, reads DSGVTQTPKHLITATGQRVTLRCSPRSGDLSVYWYQQSLDQGLQFLIQYYNGEERAKGNILERFSAQQFPDLHSELNLSSLELGDSALYFCASSAGSGSGETQYFGPGTRLLVL.